One sample yielded the 9 T cell receptor beta chains listed below, sequenced in a study of cytomegalovirus exposure and HLA in healthy donors. The PCR employed 60 Vbeta primers together with 13 Jbeta primers. Sequenced by immunoSEQ multiplex PCR; TCRdb stores in-frame clones only, minus some. The table has some 150,000 clones, 75% to 85% seen once. The sequencing sample was made of PBMCs. The receptors were gathered from a man aged 25 to 40 in good health and CMV-seronegative.

This chain's CDR3 is CASSPLGTGRDGYTF. CDR3 bases: TGTGCCAGCTCACCACTCGGGACAGGTCGGGATGGCTACACCTTC. The chain links TRBV18 to TRBJ1-2, with 8 bases lining up with TRBD1. CDR3 size: 15 residues. V shed 1 base and J 6 bases; nucleotides not matched to a gene: 7. CDR1 KGHSH and CDR2 LQKENI come from the germline V gene.

This chain connects TRBV28 to TRBJ1-1; 9 nucleotides align to TRBD1. This CDR3 is 14 amino acids long. Germline V gene data show CDR1 as MDHEN and CDR2 as SYDVKM. V lost 7 bases and J lost 1; bases outside the gene matches: 4. CDR3 bases: TGTGCCAGCACCAGACAGGGGGAGAACACTGAAGCTTTCTTT. Protein product: CASTRQGENTEAFF.

V and J are TRBV27 and TRBJ2-7, with 9 nucleotides matching TRBD1. Germline lookup yields CDR1 MNHEY and CDR2 SMNVEV (reference sequence). Trimming at V came to 6 bases and at J to 1 base, leaving 7 bases not matched to a gene. The CDR3 length is 15 residues. The DNA of the CDR3 is TGTGCCAGCAGACAGGGGGCTAGTAGTTCCTACGAGCAGTACTTC. This translates into CASRQGASSSYEQYF.

J is TRBJ1-5 and V is TRBV27; D not resolved. The germline gives CDR1 MNHEY, CDR2 SMNVEV (reference sequence). The CDR3 runs to 13 residues. The germline V and J ends were trimmed by 1 base and 6 bases, with 7 bases remaining between them. The CDR3 loop is CASSLYWLQPQHF. The CDR3 bases are TGTGCCAGCAGTTTATATTGGCTTCAGCCCCAGCATTTT.

This sequence joins TRBV30 and TRBJ1-2; no definite D call. Germline V lookup: CDR1 GTSNPN, CDR2 SVGIG (reference sequence). Deletions cut 2 bases from V and 8 bases from J, with 18 bases between. This CDR3 contains 14 residues. The CDR3 nucleotides are TGTGCCTGGAGTACAACACTAGGATCTAAAGGCTACACCTTC. This gives the protein CAWSTTLGSKGYTF.

The genes are TRBV5-4 and TRBJ2-5; possible D gene TRBD2, 6 bases. The J call may be faulty, since TRBJ2-7 better matches the DNA end. Germline loops: CDR1 SGHNT, CDR2 YYREEE (reference sequence). CDR3 length: 13 amino acids. This CDR3 is CASSIGGDYEQYF. Here the CDR3 DNA reads TGTGCCAGCAGCATAGGAGGGGATTACGAGCAGTACTTC.

This clone appeared a few times. V is TRBV5-4 and J is TRBJ1-1, with a weak D call TRBD1 (6 bases). The V end was cut by 0 bases, the J end by 4 bases, with 7 bases between. Germline V gives CDR1 SGHNT, CDR2 YYREEE (reference sequence). CDR3 size: 13 residues. DNA of the CDR3: TGTGCCAGCAGCTTGGTACAGGGCACTGAAGCTTTCTTT. It encodes CASSLVQGTEAFF.

V is TRBV11-3 and J is TRBJ2-5, with D hard to call. CDR3 length equals 13 residues. V lost 2 bases, J lost 3 bases, and 7 bases lay in between. Germline loops: CDR1 SGHNT, CDR2 YENEEA. The DNA for the CDR3 is TGTGCCAGCAGCTTAAATATAAAAGAGACCCAGTACTTC. It codes for CASSLNIKETQYF.

This clone occurred a few times. The chain is built from TRBV7-9 and TRBJ1-1; D gene ambiguous. V dropped 7 bases and J dropped 3 bases, with 9 bases sitting between them. Per the germline V gene, CDR1 is SEHNR and CDR2 is FQNEAQ (reference sequence). The CDR3 is 12 residues long. The CDR3 DNA is TGTGCCAGCACCGAGTCGGACACTGAAGCTTTCTTT. As protein: CASTESDTEAFF.